The rows below give T cell receptor beta chains drawn from one sample of a study of technical replicates of blood from several donors. TCRdb's table, derived via immunoSEQ multiplex PCR, lists solely in-frame clones and lacks some. The sample consists of 75,000 or so clones, approximately 95% of them appearing once. The sequenced sample was T cells isolated from PBMCs. The receptors were gathered from a human donor in good health. CDR3s include the opening cysteine and the closing phenylalanine or tryptophan. The D gene is left open where the match is weak. Clone size appears in some rows only: once, few, many, or a class for an expanded clone.

TRBJ1-1	TRBD1	NA	TRBV10-2	CASSEAGGDTEAFF	TGCGCCAGCAGTGAGGCAGGGGGTGACACTGAAGCTTTCTTT
TRBJ2-1	NA	NA	TRBV28	CASSEGGAIRNEQFF	TGTGCCAGCAGTGAAGGGGGGGCGATTAGGAATGAGCAGTTCTTC
TRBJ2-5	TRBD2	NA	TRBV6-4	CASSAGTSGQETQYF	TGTGCCAGCAGCGCCGGGACTAGCGGACAAGAGACCCAGTACTTC
TRBJ2-3	TRBD1	NA	TRBV6-6	CASSPRWDRASDTQYF	TGTGCCAGCAGCCCCCGTTGGGACAGGGCGTCCGATACGCAGTATTTT
TRBJ2-1	NA	once	TRBV19	CASSILAYNEQFF	TGTGCCAGTAGTATCCTAGCGTACAATGAGCAGTTCTTC
TRBJ1-1	NA	NA	TRBV6-1	CASSELGGRREKAFF	TGTGCCAGCAGTGAACTGGGGGGGAGAAGGGAAAAAGCTTTCTTT
TRBJ2-7	NA	NA	TRBV28	CASWRVGSGPYEQYF	TGTGCCAGCTGGAGGGTTGGGTCCGGCCCCTACGAGCAGTACTTC
TRBJ1-1	TRBD1	NA	TRBV18	CASSPDRVGTEAFF	TGTGCCAGCTCACCGGACAGGGTGGGGACTGAAGCTTTCTTT
TRBJ2-1	TRBD2	NA	TRBV19	CASSSRGYDYNEQFF	TGTGCCAGTAGTTCGCGGGGGTACGACTACAATGAGCAGTTCTTC
TRBJ1-1	TRBD1	NA	TRBV4-1	CASSQSDRDDTEAFF	TGCGCCAGCAGCCAGAGCGACAGGGACGACACTGAAGCTTTCTTT
TRBJ2-7	TRBD1	NA	TRBV4-2	CASSAGDRASYEQYF	TGTGCCAGCAGCGCCGGGGACAGGGCATCCTACGAGCAGTACTTC
TRBJ2-3	NA	NA	TRBV4-2	CASSQDARASTDTQYF	TGTGCCAGCAGCCAAGATGCTAGAGCTAGCACAGATACGCAGTATTTT
TRBJ2-6	NA	NA	TRBV5-1	CASFRQPGGSGANVLTF	TGCGCCAGTTTCAGACAGCCCGGAGGGTCTGGGGCCAACGTCCTGACTTTC
TRBJ2-2	NA	NA	TRBV7-9	CASSPRNLVGVTGELFF	TGTGCCAGCAGCCCGCGAAACCTAGTAGGGGTCACCGGGGAGCTGTTTTTT
TRBJ2-7	NA	NA	TRBV19	CASSFQGASYEQYF	TGTGCCAGTAGTTTTCAGGGTGCCTCCTACGAGCAGTACTTC
TRBJ2-1	TRBD2	NA	TRBV7-9	CASSLSPGLALNEQFF	TGTGCCAGCAGCTTATCCCCGGGACTAGCCCTCAATGAGCAGTTCTTC
TRBJ1-1	NA	NA	TRBV2	CASSDGFSSNTEAFF	TGTGCCAGCAGTGACGGGTTTAGTTCGAACACTGAAGCTTTCTTT
TRBJ1-1	TRBD1	NA	TRBV27	CASSRQGEAFF	TGTGCCAGCAGTCGACAGGGTGAAGCTTTCTTT
TRBJ1-1	NA	NA	TRBV11-1	CASSLRLDRPNTEAFF	TGTGCCAGCAGTCTACGATTGGACAGACCCAACACTGAAGCTTTCTTT
TRBJ2-1	NA	NA	TRBV15	CATAWGESMPEQFF	TGTGCCACCGCGTGGGGGGAGTCGATGCCTGAGCAGTTCTTC